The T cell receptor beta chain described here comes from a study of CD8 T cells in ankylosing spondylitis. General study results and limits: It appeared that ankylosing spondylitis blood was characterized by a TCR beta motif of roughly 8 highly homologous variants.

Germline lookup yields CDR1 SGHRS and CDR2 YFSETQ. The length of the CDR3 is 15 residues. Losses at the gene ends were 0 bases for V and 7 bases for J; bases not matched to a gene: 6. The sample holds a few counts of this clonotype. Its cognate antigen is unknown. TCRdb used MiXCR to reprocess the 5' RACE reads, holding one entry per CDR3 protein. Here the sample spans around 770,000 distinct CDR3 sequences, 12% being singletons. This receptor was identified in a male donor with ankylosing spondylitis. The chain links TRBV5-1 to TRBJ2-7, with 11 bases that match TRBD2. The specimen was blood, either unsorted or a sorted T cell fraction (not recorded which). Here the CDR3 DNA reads TGCGCCAGCAGCTTGGAACTAGCGGGAGATCGGGAGCAGTACTTC. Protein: CASSLELAGDREQYF. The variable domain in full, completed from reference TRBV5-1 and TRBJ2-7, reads KAGVTQTPRYLIKTRGQQVTLSCSPISGHRSVSWYQQTPGQGLQFLFEYFSETQRNKGNFPGRFSGRQFSNSRSEMNVSTLELGDSALYLCASSLELAGDREQYFGPGTRLTVT.